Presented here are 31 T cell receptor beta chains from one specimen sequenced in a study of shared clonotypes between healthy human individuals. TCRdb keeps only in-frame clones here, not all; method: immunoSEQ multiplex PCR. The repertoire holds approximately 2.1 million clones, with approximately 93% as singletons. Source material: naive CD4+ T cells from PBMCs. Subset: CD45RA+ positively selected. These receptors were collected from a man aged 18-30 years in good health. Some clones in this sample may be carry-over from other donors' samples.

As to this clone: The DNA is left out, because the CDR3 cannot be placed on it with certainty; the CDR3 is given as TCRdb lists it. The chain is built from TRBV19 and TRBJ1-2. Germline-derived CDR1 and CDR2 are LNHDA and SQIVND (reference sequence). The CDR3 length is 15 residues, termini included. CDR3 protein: CASSISALSNYGYTF.

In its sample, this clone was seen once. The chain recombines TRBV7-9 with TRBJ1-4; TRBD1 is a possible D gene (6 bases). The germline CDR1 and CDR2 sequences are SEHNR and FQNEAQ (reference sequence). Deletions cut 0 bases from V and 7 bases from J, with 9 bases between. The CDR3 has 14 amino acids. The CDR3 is CASSLAGGGEKLFF. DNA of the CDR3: TGTGCCAGCAGCTTAGCGGGGGGCGGTGAAAAACTGTTTTTT. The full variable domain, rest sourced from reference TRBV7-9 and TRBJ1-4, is DTGVSQNPRHKITKRGQNVTFRCDPISEHNRLYWYRQTLGQGPEFLTYFQNEAQLEKSRLLSDRFSAERPKGSFSTLEIQRTEQGDSAMYLCASSLAGGGEKLFFGSGTQLSVL.

CDR3 sequence (DNA): TGTGCCAGCAGCCTCGACAGGGTTAGGGGTGAAAAACTGTTTTTT. Its protein is CASSLDRVRGEKLFF. V usage is TRBV28 and J usage is TRBJ1-4; the match to TRBD1 covers 7 bases. V lost 6 bases to trimming and J lost 7 bases; unmatched junction nucleotides: 11. Germline V gene data show CDR1 as MDHEN and CDR2 as SYDVKM. The CDR3 extends over 15 amino acids.

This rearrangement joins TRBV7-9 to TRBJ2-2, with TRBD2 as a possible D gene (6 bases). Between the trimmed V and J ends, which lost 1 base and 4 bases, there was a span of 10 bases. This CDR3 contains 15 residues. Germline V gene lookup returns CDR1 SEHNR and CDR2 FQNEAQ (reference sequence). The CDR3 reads CASSLVWGGTGELFF. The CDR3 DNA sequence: TGTGCCAGCAGCTTAGTATGGGGAGGCACCGGGGAGCTGTTTTTT.

For the CDR3, the DNA is TGCGCCAGCAGCCAGAAACCGGGACTAGCGGGAGGGCCGACATACGAGCAGTACTTC. It encodes CASSQKPGLAGGPTYEQYF. The J gene is TRBJ2-7, the V gene TRBV4-3; the match to TRBD2 covers 16 bases. Germline CDR1 LGHNA, CDR2 YSLEER. The CDR3 spans 19 residues. V was clipped by 3 bases and J by 4 bases; unmatched bases: 12.

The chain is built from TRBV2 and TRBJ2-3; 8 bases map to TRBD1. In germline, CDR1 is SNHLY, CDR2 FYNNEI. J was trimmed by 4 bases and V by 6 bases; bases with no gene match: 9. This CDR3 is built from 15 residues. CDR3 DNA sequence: TGTGCCAGCAGCCTGGGACAGGCTAACTCAGATACGCAGTATTTT. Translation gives CASSLGQANSDTQYF.

CDR3 nucleotides: TGTGCCAGCGCCCGAAGTGGCACGTATGGCTACACCTTC. Protein: CASARSGTYGYTF. The V and J genes are TRBV19 and TRBJ1-2; the D is unclear. This CDR3 spans 13 amino acids. Germline CDR1 and CDR2: LNHDA and SQIVND (reference sequence). The V and J ends lost 9 bases and 5 bases respectively, with 16 bases between them.

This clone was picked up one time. The CDR3 protein is CASTSSGGGAQPQHF. DNA of the CDR3: TGTGCCAGCACCTCCTCGGGGGGTGGGGCCCAGCCCCAGCATTTT. V usage is TRBV7-9 and J usage is TRBJ1-5; tentative D call: TRBD1 (5 bases). The CDR3 totals 15 residues. V lost 7 bases to trimming and J lost 7 bases, with 20 bases between them. Germline V gene sequence: CDR1 SEHNR, CDR2 FQNEAQ (reference sequence). Full variable domain (rest looked up from reference TRBV7-9 and TRBJ1-5): DTGVSQNPRHKITKRGQNVTFRCDPISEHNRLYWYRQTLGQGPEFLTYFQNEAQLEKSRLLSDRFSAERPKGSFSTLEIQRTEQGDSAMYLCASTSSGGGAQPQHFGDGTRLSIL.

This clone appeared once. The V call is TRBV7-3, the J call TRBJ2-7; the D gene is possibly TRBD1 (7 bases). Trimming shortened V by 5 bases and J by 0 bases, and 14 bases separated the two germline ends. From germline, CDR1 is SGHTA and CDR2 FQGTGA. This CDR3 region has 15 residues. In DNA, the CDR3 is TGTGCCAGCAGCCCGCAGGGGGGAAGCTCCTACGAGCAGTACTTC. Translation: CASSPQGGSSYEQYF.

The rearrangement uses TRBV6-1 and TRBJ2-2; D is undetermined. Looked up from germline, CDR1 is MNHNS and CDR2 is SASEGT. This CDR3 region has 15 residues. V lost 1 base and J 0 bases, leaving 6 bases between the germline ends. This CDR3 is CASSEVPTNTGELFF. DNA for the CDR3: TGTGCCAGCAGTGAAGTGCCGACGAACACCGGGGAGCTGTTTTTT.

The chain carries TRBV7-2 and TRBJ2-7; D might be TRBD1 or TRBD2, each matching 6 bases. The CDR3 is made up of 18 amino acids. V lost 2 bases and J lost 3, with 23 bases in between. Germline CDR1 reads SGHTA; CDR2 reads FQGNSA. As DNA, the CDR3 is TGTGCCAGCAGCTTAAGAGGGGGGACCGGTACAGGAGGCTACGAGCAGTACTTC. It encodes CASSLRGGTGTGGYEQYF. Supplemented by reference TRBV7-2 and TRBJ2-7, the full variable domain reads GAGVSQSPSNKVTEKGKDVELRCDPISGHTALYWYRQSLGQGLEFLIYFQGNSAPDKSGLPSDRFSAERTGGSVSTLTIQRTQQEDSAVYLCASSLRGGTGTGGYEQYFGPGTRLTVT.

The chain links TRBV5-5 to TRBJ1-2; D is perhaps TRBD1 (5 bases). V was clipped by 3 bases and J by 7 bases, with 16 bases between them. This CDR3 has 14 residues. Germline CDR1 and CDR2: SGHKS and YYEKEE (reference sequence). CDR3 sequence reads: CASSSTQGYIGYTF. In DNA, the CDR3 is TGTGCCAGCAGCTCAACCCAGGGTTATATTGGCTACACCTTC.

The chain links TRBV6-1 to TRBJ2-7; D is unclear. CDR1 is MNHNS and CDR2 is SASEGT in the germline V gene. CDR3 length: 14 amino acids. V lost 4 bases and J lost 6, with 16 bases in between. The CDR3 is CASSAILVQAEQYF. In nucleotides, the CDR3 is TGTGCCAGCAGTGCCATCCTAGTTCAGGCCGAGCAGTACTTC.

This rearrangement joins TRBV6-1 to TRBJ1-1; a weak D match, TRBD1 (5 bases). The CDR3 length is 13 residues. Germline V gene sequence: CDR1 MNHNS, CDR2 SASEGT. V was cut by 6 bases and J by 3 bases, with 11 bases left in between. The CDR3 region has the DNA TGTGCCAGCAGACCCCGGGGGTACACTGAAGCTTTCTTT. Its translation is CASRPRGYTEAFF.

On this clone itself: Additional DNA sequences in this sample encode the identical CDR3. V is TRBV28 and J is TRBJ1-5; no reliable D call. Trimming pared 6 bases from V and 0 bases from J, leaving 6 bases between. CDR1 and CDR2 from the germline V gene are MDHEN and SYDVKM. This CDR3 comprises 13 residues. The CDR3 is CASRWNSNQPQHF. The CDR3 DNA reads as TGTGCCAGCAGGTGGAATAGCAATCAGCCCCAGCATTTT. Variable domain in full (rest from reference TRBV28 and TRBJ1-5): DVKVTQSSRYLVKRTGEKVFLECVQDMDHENMFWYRQDPGLGLRLIYFSYDVKMKEKGDIPEGYSVSREKKERFSLILESASTNQTSMYLCASRWNSNQPQHFGDGTRLSIL.

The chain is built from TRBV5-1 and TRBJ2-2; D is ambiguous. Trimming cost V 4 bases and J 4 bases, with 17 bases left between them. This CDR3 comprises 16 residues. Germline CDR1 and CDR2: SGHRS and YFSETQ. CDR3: CASSPQGNVGTGELFF. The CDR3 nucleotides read TGCGCCAGCAGCCCCCAAGGGAACGTCGGCACCGGGGAGCTGTTTTTT.

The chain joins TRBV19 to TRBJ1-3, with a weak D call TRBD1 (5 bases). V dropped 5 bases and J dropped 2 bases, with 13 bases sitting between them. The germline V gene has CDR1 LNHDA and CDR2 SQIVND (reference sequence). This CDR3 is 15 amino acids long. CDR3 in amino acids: CASSRSGPTGNTIYF. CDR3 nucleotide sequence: TGTGCCAGTAGTCGTTCGGGACCTACTGGAAACACCATATATTTT.

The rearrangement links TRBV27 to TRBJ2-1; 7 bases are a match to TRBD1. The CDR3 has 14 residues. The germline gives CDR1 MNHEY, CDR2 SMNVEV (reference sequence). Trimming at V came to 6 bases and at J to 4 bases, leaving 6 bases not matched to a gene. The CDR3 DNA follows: TGTGCCAGCAGGCGACAGGGATCATACAATGAGCAGTTCTTC. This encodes CASRRQGSYNEQFF.

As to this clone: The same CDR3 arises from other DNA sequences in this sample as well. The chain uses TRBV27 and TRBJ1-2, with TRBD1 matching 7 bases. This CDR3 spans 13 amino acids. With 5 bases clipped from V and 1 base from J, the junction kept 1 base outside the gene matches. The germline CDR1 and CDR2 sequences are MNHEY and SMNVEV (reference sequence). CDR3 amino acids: CASSRDSNYGYTF. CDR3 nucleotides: TGTGCCAGCAGTCGGGACAGTAACTATGGCTACACCTTC.

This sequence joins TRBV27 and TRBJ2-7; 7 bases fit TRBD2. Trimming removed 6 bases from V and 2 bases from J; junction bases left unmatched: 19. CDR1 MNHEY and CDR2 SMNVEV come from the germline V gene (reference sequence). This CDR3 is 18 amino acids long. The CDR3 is CASRSTRWGGRLAYEQYF. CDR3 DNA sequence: TGTGCCAGCAGGTCTACTCGGTGGGGGGGACGATTGGCCTACGAGCAGTACTTC.

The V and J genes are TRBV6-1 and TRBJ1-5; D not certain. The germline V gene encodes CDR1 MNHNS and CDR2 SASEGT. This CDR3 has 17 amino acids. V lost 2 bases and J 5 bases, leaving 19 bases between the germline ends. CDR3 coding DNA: TGTGCCAGCAGTGAATTGGCAGTCGTCCGTCCGGATCAGCCCCAGCATTTT. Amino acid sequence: CASSELAVVRPDQPQHF.

CDR3 region: CASSLTRVNTEAFF. CDR3 bases: TGTGCCAGCAGCTTAACCAGGGTAAACACTGAAGCTTTCTTT. The chain carries TRBV7-2 and TRBJ1-1; tentatively, D is TRBD1 (5 bases). This CDR3 has 14 residues. CDR1 SGHTA and CDR2 FQGNSA come from the germline V gene. V dropped 2 bases and J dropped 2 bases, with 9 bases sitting between them.

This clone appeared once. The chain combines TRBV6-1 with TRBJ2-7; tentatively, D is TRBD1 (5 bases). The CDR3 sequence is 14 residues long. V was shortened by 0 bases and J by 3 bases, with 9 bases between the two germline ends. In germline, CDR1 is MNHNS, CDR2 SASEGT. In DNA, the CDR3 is TGTGCCAGCAGTGAAGCAGGGGCTATCTACGAGCAGTACTTC. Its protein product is CASSEAGAIYEQYF.

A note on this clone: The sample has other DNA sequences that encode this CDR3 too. The CDR3 DNA is TGTGCCAGCAGCCGCGCGGGTAGAGAGACCCAGTACTTC. Translation: CASSRAGRETQYF. The V gene is TRBV14, the J gene TRBJ2-5; possibly TRBD2 for D (5 bases). With 4 bases removed from V and 4 bases from J, the gap between germline ends came to 10 bases. The CDR3 runs 13 residues. Per germline, CDR1 SGHDN and CDR2 FVKESK.

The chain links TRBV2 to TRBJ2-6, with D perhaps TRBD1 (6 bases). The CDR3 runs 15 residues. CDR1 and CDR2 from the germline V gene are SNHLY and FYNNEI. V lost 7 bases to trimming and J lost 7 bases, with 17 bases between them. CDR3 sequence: CASTPQGLRANVLTF. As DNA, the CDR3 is TGTGCCAGCACCCCACAGGGTCTAAGAGCCAACGTCCTGACTTTC.

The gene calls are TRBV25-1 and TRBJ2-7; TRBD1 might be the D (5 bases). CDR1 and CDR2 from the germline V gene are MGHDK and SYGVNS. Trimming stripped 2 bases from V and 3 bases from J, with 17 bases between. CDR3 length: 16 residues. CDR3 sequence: CASSEVGQGPLYEQYF. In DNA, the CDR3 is TGTGCCAGCAGTGAAGTGGGGCAGGGCCCCCTCTACGAGCAGTACTTC.

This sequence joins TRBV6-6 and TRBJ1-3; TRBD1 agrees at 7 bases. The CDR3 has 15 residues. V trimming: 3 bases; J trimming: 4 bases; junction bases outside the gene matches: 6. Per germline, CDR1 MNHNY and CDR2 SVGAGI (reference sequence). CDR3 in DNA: TGTGCCAGCAGTTATCCGGGACAGCTAGGAAACACCATATATTTT. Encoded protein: CASSYPGQLGNTIYF.

CDR3 region: CASSRQGRDVTEAFF. The CDR3, as DNA: TGCGCCAGCAGCCGACAGGGAAGAGACGTTACTGAAGCTTTCTTT. This chain connects TRBV5-1 to TRBJ1-1; 7 nucleotides match TRBD1. Germline V gene lookup returns CDR1 SGHRS and CDR2 YFSETQ. With 4 bases clipped from V and 5 bases from J, the junction kept 11 bases outside the gene matches. This CDR3 is built from 15 residues.

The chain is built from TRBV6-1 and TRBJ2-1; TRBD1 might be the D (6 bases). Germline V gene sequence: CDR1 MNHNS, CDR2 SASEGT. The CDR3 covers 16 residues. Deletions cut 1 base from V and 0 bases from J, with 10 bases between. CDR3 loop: CASSEVPDSSYNEQFF. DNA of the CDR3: TGTGCCAGCAGTGAAGTACCGGACAGCTCCTACAATGAGCAGTTCTTC.

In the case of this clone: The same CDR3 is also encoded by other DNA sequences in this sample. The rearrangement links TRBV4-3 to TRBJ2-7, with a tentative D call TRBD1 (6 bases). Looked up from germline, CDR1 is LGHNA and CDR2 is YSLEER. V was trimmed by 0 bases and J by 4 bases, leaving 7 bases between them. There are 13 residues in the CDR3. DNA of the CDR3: TGCGCCAGCAGCCAAGAACAGGGTTACGAGCAGTACTTC. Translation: CASSQEQGYEQYF.

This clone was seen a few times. Here the CDR3 reads CASSSQGSGYGYTF. CDR3 coding DNA: TGCGCCAGCAGCTCCCAAGGGTCCGGCTATGGCTACACCTTC. The V and J genes are TRBV5-1 and TRBJ1-2; D gene uncertain. Trimming took 3 bases from V and 4 from J, leaving 13 bases between them. The V gene's germline CDR1 is SGHRS and CDR2 YFSETQ. CDR3 length: 14 amino acids.